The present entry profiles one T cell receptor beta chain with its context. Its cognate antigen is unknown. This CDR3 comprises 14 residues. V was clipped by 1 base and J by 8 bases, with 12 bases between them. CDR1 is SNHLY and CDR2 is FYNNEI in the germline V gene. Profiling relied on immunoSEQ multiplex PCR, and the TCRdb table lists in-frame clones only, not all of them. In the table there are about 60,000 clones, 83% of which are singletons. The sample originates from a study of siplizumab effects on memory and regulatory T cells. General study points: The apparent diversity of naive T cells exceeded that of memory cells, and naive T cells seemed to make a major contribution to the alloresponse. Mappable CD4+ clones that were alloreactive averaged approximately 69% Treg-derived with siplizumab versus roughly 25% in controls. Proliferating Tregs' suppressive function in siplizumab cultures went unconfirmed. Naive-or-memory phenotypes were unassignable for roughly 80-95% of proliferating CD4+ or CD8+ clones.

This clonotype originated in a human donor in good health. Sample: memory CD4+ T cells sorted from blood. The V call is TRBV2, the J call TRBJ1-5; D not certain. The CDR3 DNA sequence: TGTGCCAGCAGTGAAGGGGTCCTTGGTAAGCCCCAGCATTTT. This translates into CASSEGVLGKPQHF.